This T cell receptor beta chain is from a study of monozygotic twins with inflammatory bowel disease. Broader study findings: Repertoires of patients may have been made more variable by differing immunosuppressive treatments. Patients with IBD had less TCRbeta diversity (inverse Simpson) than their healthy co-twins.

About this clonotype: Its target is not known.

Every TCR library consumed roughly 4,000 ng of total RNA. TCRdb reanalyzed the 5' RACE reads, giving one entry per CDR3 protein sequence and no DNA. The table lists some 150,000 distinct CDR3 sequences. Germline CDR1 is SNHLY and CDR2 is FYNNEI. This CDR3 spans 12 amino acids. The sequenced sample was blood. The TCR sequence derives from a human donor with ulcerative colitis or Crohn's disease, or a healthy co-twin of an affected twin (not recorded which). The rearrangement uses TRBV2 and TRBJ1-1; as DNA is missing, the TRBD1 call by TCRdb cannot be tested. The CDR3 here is CATAWGDTEAFF.